The 17 T cell receptor beta chains in this list originate from one sample, sequenced in a study of regulatory T cells in long-lasting Graves disease. TCR beta libraries were built with iRepertoire HTBI primers and Arm-PCR of CDR3 regions. From the multiplex PCR reads, TCRdb called clonotypes with MiXCR, one entry per CDR3 protein. The sample includes 510,000 or so distinct CDR3 sequences, about 11% seen only once; the top ten take roughly 9.3%. Time point of the sample: newly diagnosed GD, antithyroid drugs for less than 3 months. PBMCs were the source of the RNA used for TCR sequencing. This sample was also put to use in a study of T cells in Graves' hyperthyroidism and ophthalmopathy.

Sequencing used peripheral blood mononuclear cells (PBMCs), obtained at new diagnosis, from a patient treated with antithyroid drugs. The receptor set was obtained from a woman younger than 45 with Graves disease.

This clonotype has just a few counts. The CDR3 sequence is CASSFRAGGRSYNEQFF. The CDR3 coding sequence is TGTGCCAGCAGTTTCCGAGCGGGGGGGAGGTCCTACAATGAGCAGTTCTTC. The chain recombines TRBV6-2 or TRBV6-3 with TRBJ2-1; 10 bases fit TRBD2. Per germline, CDR1 MNHEY and CDR2 SVGEGT. This CDR3 has 17 residues. V gave up 4 bases and J gave up 1 base; unmatched junction bases: 7.

This clonotype was detected ten times or more. The chain links TRBV6-1 to TRBJ2-6; D unclear. Trimming stripped 2 bases from V and 9 bases from J, with 14 bases between. The CDR3 runs to 15 residues. The germline V gene encodes CDR1 MNHNS and CDR2 SASEGT. The CDR3 DNA reads as TGTGCCAGCAGTGAATCGGCCAGGTGGTTCAACGTCCTGACTTTC. The encoded protein is CASSESARWFNVLTF.

This clonotype was recorded at least ten times. This chain links TRBV20-1 with TRBJ2-1; 15 nucleotides agree with TRBD2. Unmatched junction bases numbered 21, after V lost 5 bases and J lost 1 base. The germline gives CDR1 DFQATT, CDR2 SNEGSKA (reference sequence). This CDR3 has 22 amino acids. CDR3 in amino acids: CSAFHDNPGTSGRFPSYNEQFF. As DNA, the CDR3 is TGCAGTGCTTTCCACGATAACCCCGGGACTAGCGGGAGGTTCCCTTCCTACAATGAGCAGTTCTTC.

In this sample, this clonotype turned up a few times. The V gene is TRBV19, the J gene TRBJ2-7; weak D call: TRBD1 (6 bases). Deletions cut 6 bases from V and 6 bases from J, with 12 bases between. In germline, CDR1 is LNHDA, CDR2 SQIVND (reference sequence). The CDR3 loop spans 12 amino acids. CDR3 in DNA: TGTGCCAGTAGCAACGAAGGGGGCGAGCAGTACTTC. Its protein is CASSNEGGEQYF.

The chain employs TRBV11-2 and TRBJ2-1; 7 bases line up with TRBD2. V trimming: 2 bases; J trimming: 8 bases; junction bases outside the gene matches: 9. From germline, CDR1 is SGHAT and CDR2 FQNNGV. The CDR3 is made up of 15 amino acids. CDR3 sequence (DNA): TGTGCCAGCAGCTTATTCGGGAGGCCGGGGGATGAGCAGTTCTTC. This encodes CASSLFGRPGDEQFF.

There are many counts of this clonotype. The chain couples TRBV20-1 to TRBJ1-1, with unresolved D. Per germline, CDR1 DFQATT and CDR2 SNEGSKA (reference sequence). CDR3 size: 14 residues. The V gene lost 0 bases and the J gene lost 4 bases, with 12 bases spanning the gap. This chain's CDR3 is CSARDRVLSTEAFF. Here the CDR3 DNA reads TGCAGTGCTAGAGATAGGGTCTTAAGCACTGAAGCTTTCTTT.

The V call is TRBV10-3, the J call TRBJ2-3, with TRBD1 matching 9 bases. The CDR3 contains 14 residues. V dropped 6 bases and J dropped 5; count of bases not matched to a gene: 6. Looked up from germline, CDR1 is ENHRY and CDR2 is SYGVKD. The CDR3 here is CAISAGQGGDTQYF. DNA of the CDR3: TGTGCCATCAGCGCGGGACAGGGTGGAGATACGCAGTATTTT.

This clonotype was counted many times. This rearrangement joins TRBV30 to TRBJ1-5; 9 bases are a match to TRBD1. V shed 3 bases and J 5 bases; nucleotides not matched to a gene: 2. There are 13 residues in the CDR3. Per the germline V gene, CDR1 is GTSNPN and CDR2 is SVGIG (reference sequence). CDR3 sequence reads: CAWRGQGHQPQHF. The DNA for the CDR3 is TGTGCCTGGAGGGGACAGGGCCATCAGCCCCAGCATTTT.

This clonotype was detected many times. The CDR3 nucleotides are TGCAGTGCTAAACTGGGACACGTATCCTACAATGAGCAGTTCTTC. This codes for CSAKLGHVSYNEQFF. The V gene is TRBV20-1, the J gene TRBJ2-1; a weak D match, TRBD1 (6 bases). V lost 4 bases to trimming and J lost 1 base, with 14 bases between them. Germline CDR1 and CDR2: DFQATT and SNEGSKA (reference sequence). The CDR3 is 15 residues long.

In its sample, this clonotype was seen many times. This sequence joins TRBV28 and TRBJ2-1, with D uncertain. Between the trimmed V and J ends, which lost 4 bases and 4 bases, there was a span of 14 bases. This CDR3 has 15 amino acids. The germline V gene encodes CDR1 MDHEN and CDR2 SYDVKM. CDR3 residues: CASSSDNGVYNEQFF. The CDR3 region has the DNA TGTGCCAGCAGTTCAGATAACGGCGTATACAATGAGCAGTTCTTC. Filled out from reference TRBV28 and TRBJ2-1, the complete variable domain reads DVKVTQSSRYLVKRTGEKVFLECVQDMDHENMFWYRQDPGLGLRLIYFSYDVKMKEKGDIPEGYSVSREKKERFSLILESASTNQTSMYLCASSSDNGVYNEQFFGPGTRLTVL.

This clonotype was counted ten times or more. The rearrangement uses TRBV10-3 and TRBJ2-7; 7 nucleotides agree with TRBD1. The CDR3 length is 14 residues. In germline, CDR1 is ENHRY, CDR2 SYGVKD. Trimming removed 5 bases from V and 3 bases from J; junction bases left unmatched: 7. The CDR3 is CAISPPGQSYEQYF. The CDR3 nucleotides are TGTGCCATCAGTCCCCCGGGACAGAGCTACGAGCAGTACTTC.

The sample holds many counts of this clonotype. J is TRBJ2-3 and V is TRBV28, with no clear D. The CDR3 contains 12 residues. Trimming took 6 bases from V and 4 from J, leaving 8 bases between them. The V gene's germline CDR1 is MDHEN and CDR2 SYDVKM. DNA of the CDR3: TGTGCCAGCAGCCCCCTCTCAGATACGCAGTATTTT. The encoded protein is CASSPLSDTQYF.

In this sample, this clonotype turned up many times. This chain joins TRBV12-3 or TRBV12-4 and TRBJ1-1, with 7 nucleotides matching TRBD1. The CDR3 loop spans 12 amino acids. The V gene end was trimmed by 4 bases and the J gene end by 8 bases; junction bases not matched to a gene: 4. The CDR3 here is CASSSGTEEAFF. CDR3 coding DNA: TGTGCCAGCAGTTCTGGGACAGAAGAAGCTTTCTTT.

The table lists this clonotype with many counts. The rearrangement joins TRBV2 to TRBJ1-4, with a possible D match to TRBD1 (5 bases). With 11 bases removed from V and 8 bases from J, the gap between germline ends came to 12 bases. From germline, CDR1 is SNHLY and CDR2 FYNNEI. This CDR3 spans 11 amino acids. The CDR3 protein is CAGARHEKLFF. The CDR3 DNA reads as TGTGCCGGGGCGAGACACGAAAAACTGTTTTTT.

This clonotype has at least ten counts. The chain carries TRBV5-1 and TRBJ2-7; TRBD2 might be the D (5 bases). V lost 4 bases and J lost 4, with 15 bases in between. The CDR3 is made up of 14 amino acids. Germline CDR1 is SGHRS and CDR2 is YFSETQ. The CDR3 nucleotides are TGCGCCAGCAGCCCGCACCGGACTGGATACGAGCAGTACTTC. Its protein product is CASSPHRTGYEQYF.

Only a few counts were recorded for this clonotype. This sequence joins TRBV19 and TRBJ1-4; D is possibly TRBD1 (5 bases). V was trimmed by 4 bases and J by 0 bases, leaving 9 bases between them. CDR3 length: 15 residues. Looked up from germline, CDR1 is LNHDA and CDR2 is SQIVND (reference sequence). The CDR3 region is CASSRRTSTNEKLFF. CDR3 nucleotides: TGTGCCAGTAGTAGGCGGACATCAACTAATGAAAAACTGTTTTTT.

This clonotype was recorded at least ten times. The rearrangement links TRBV14 to TRBJ2-1; D is unresolved. The germline gives CDR1 SGHDN, CDR2 FVKESK. This CDR3 has 14 amino acids. The V gene lost 0 bases and the J gene lost 4 bases, with 7 bases spanning the gap. The chain's CDR3 is CASSQDGLYNEQFF. The DNA for the CDR3 is TGTGCCAGCAGCCAAGATGGTCTATACAATGAGCAGTTCTTC.